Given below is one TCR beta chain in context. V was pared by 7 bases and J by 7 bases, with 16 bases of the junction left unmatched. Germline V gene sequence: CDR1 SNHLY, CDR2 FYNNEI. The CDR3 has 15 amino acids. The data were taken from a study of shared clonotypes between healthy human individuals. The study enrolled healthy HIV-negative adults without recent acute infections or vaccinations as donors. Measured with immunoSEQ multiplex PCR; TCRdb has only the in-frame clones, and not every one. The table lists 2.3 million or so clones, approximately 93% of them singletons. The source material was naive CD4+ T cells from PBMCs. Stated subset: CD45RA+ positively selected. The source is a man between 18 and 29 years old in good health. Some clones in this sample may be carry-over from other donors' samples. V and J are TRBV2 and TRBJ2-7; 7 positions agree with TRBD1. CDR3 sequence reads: CASTPDRDPFGEQYF. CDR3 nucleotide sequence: TGTGCCAGCACCCCAGACAGGGACCCTTTCGGGGAGCAGTACTTC.